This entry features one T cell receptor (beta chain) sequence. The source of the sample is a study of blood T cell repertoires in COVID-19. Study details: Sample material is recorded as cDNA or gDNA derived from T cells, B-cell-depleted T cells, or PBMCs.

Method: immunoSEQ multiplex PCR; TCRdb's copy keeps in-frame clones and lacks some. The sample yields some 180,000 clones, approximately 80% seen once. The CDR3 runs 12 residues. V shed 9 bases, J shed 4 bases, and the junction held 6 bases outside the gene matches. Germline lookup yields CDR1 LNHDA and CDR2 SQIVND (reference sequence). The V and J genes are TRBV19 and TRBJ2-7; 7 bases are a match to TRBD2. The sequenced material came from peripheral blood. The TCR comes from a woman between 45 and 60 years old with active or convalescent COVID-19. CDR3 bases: TGTGCCAGATCTAGCGGAAATTACGAGCAGTACTTC. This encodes CARSSGNYEQYF.